This section outlines one TCR beta chain sequence together with its context. The antigen is undetermined. Mixed chimerism was transient after nonmyeloablative marrow transplants from related graft donors. Method: immunoSEQ multiplex PCR; TCRdb's copy keeps in-frame clones and lacks some. The sample has tens of thousands of clones; about 91% are singletons. The data were obtained in a study of Tregs in tolerant kidney transplant recipients. Study-level findings and limits: Few patients were studied, so findings need validation in larger groups. Activated donor B cell expansion appeared to reveal the most relevant donor-specific TCRbeta repertoire.

This CDR3 has 16 amino acids. From germline, CDR1 is SGDLS and CDR2 YYNGEE. V shed 4 bases and J 5 bases; nucleotides not matched to a gene: 11. This clonotype was sampled from a human patient who received a combined kidney and bone marrow transplant. These T cells may partly come from the graft donor. The rearrangement links TRBV9 to TRBJ2-1, with 8 bases fitting TRBD2. The sequencing here drew on CD4+ T cells from blood (PBMCs), taken 24 months after the transplant. The chain's CDR3 is CASSPRLATPNNEQFF. The CDR3 DNA follows: TGTGCCAGCAGCCCGCGACTAGCGACTCCAAACAATGAGCAGTTCTTC.